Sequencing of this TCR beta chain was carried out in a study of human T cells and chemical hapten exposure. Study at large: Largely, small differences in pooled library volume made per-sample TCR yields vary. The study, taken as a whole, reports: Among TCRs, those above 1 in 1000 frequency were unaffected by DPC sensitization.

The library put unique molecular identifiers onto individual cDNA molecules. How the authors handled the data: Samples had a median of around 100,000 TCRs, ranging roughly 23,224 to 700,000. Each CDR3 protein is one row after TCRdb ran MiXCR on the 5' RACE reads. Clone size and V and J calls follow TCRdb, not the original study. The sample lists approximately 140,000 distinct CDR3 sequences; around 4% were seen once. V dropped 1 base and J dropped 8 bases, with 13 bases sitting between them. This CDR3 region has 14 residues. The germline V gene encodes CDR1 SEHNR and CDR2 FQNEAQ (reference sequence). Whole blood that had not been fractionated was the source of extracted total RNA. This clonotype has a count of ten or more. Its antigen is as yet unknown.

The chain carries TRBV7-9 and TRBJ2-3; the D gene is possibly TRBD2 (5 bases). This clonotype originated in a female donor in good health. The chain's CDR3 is CASSLDSGGGTQYF. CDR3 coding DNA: TGTGCCAGCAGCTTAGATAGTGGAGGCGGTACGCAGTATTTT.